Given below is one T cell receptor beta chain in context. Its antigen remains unknown. These data come from a study of OX40 agonist ivuxolimab in advanced cancers. Background on the study: Three patients got partial responses; one had hepatocellular carcinoma and two had cutaneous melanoma. Overall study findings and caveats: Circulating CD4+ and CD8+ T cells showed clonal expansion by week 6 at 0.1 to 3.0 mg/kg.

Some clones are missing from TCRdb's copy, which holds only in-frame ones; the method was immunoSEQ multiplex PCR. The table has some 46,000 clones, roughly 94% seen once. Any history of autoimmune disease or systemic immunosuppression disqualified patients. The trim removed 4 bases at V and 9 bases at J, leaving 8 bases unmatched. Germline CDR1 SGHNT, CDR2 YYREEE (reference sequence). The CDR3 contains 14 residues. The sequence was obtained from an adult with an advanced solid tumor such as melanoma, head and neck, liver or kidney cancer. This specimen was CD4+ or CD8+ T cells sorted from blood, taken in a trial of the OX40 agonist ivuxolimab. The chain links TRBV5-4 to TRBJ2-1, with 9 nucleotides matching TRBD2. In DNA, the CDR3 is TGTGCCAGCAGCCCTAGCGGGACGGCATTTGAGCAGTTCTTC. It is translated as CASSPSGTAFEQFF. The full variable domain, its missing parts supplied by reference TRBV5-4 and TRBJ2-1, is ETGVTQSPTHLIKTRGQQVTLRCSSQSGHNTVSWYQQALGQGPQFIFQYYREEENGRGNFPPRFSGLQFPNYSSELNVNALELDDSALYLCASSPSGTAFEQFFGPGTRLTVL.